This T cell receptor (beta chain) came from a study of CD8 T cells in Susac syndrome. The overall study: There were Susac syndrome patients who were therapy-naive at blood draw, others on corticosteroids, and others on intravenous immunoglobulin alone.

TEMRA cells were FACS-enriched, unlike CD8+ and CD4+ T cells, which were negatively isolated. An input of about 0.45 to 1 ug of RNA was subjected to reverse transcription using random hexamers. An immunoSEQ multiplex PCR generated amplified TCR beta CDR3 products spanning 54 Vbeta and 13 Jbeta. From the immunoSEQ multiplex PCR reads, TCRdb called clonotypes with MiXCR, one entry per CDR3 protein. The top ten hold approximately 0.17% of the sample, which has 150,000 or so distinct CDR3 sequences, around 95% seen once. The germline V gene has CDR1 SGHTA and CDR2 FQGNSA. Trimming removed 2 bases at V and 1 base at J, with 8 bases between. This CDR3 comprises 14 residues.

The sequence was collected from a human donor with Susac syndrome. The sequenced material came from CD4+ T cells from PBMCs. The V call is TRBV7-2, the J call TRBJ1-1; TRBD1 is a possible D gene (6 bases). CDR3 protein: CASSLLGQNTEAFF. The CDR3 DNA reads TGTGCCAGCAGCTTACTGGGACAGAACACTGAAGCTTTCTTT.